A selection of T cell receptor beta chains follows, all from one sample in a study of T cell repertoires in cytomegalovirus infection. Using its own MiXCR run on the reads, TCRdb lists one record per CDR3 protein. The table shows about 320,000 distinct CDR3 sequences, with 9.5% occurring only once. The sequenced sample was PBMCs. Receptor source: a human donor in good health (CMV status not recorded). Some clones in this sample may be carry-over from other donors' samples. CDR3s include the opening cysteine and the closing phenylalanine or tryptophan. Fields, in order: V gene, J gene, D gene, clone size, CDR3 DNA, CDR3 protein. A D gene is named only where the DNA matches it firmly. Some rows mark clone size as missing; the rest say once, few, many or name a class of expanded clone.

V: TRBV6-1; J: TRBJ1-5; D: .; size: many; DNA: TGTGCCAGCAGTGAACTTGGCAATAGCAATCAGCCCCAGCATTTT; CDR3: CASSELGNSNQPQHF
V: TRBV2; J: TRBJ2-7; D: .; size: many; DNA: TGTGCCAGCAGTGGGTGGGGCGTCGAAAGCTACGAGCAGTACTTC; CDR3: CASSGWGVESYEQYF
V: TRBV19; J: TRBJ1-5; D: .; size: many; DNA: TGTGCCAGTAGTATTGGGCTTTCGGAGGGTCAGCCCCAGCATTTT; CDR3: CASSIGLSEGQPQHF
V: TRBV7-2; J: TRBJ2-3; D: TRBD2; size: .; DNA: TGTGCCAGCAGGCCGACTAGCGGGGGGGGTACGCAGTATTTT; CDR3: CASRPTSGGGTQYF
V: TRBV12-3/TRBV12-4; J: TRBJ1-2; D: .; size: .; DNA: TGTGCCATTGGTAGGGCGGCTGGCTACACCTTC; CDR3: CAIGRAAGYTF
V: TRBV7-2; J: TRBJ2-1; D: TRBD1; size: many; DNA: TGTGCCAGCAGCTTTTCAGGGGGCATCGATGAGCAGTTCTTC; CDR3: CASSFSGGIDEQFF
V: TRBV19; J: TRBJ2-1; D: TRBD2; size: few; DNA: TGTGCCAGTAGTCTGCTCGACGGGGGGGCTCGAGACGAGCAGTTCTTC; CDR3: CASSLLDGGARDEQFF
V: TRBV7-2; J: TRBJ2-7; D: TRBD1; size: many; DNA: TGTGCCAGCAGCTTCCGACAGGGCATGGCCTACGAGCAGTACTTC; CDR3: CASSFRQGMAYEQYF
V: TRBV7-6; J: TRBJ1-5; D: .; size: many; DNA: TGTGCCAGCAGCTTAAAGGGTGGAAGCAATCAGCCCCAGCATTTT; CDR3: CASSLKGGSNQPQHF
V: TRBV19; J: TRBJ2-4; D: TRBD2; size: few; DNA: TGTGCCAGTAGTTCCGGACTAGGACTCAAAAACATTCAGTACTTC; CDR3: CASSSGLGLKNIQYF
V: TRBV6-5; J: TRBJ1-1; D: .; size: few; DNA: TGTGCCAGCAGTTACGCAGGGGAATCGAACACTGAAGCTTTCTTT; CDR3: CASSYAGESNTEAFF